This TCR beta chain was profiled in a study of T cell responses to AZD1222 COVID-19 vaccine. Study background: The analysis combined second doses at about 4 or about 12 weeks. Study-wide findings and caveats: Spike was spanned by vaccine-associated CD4 TCRs, which were dominant at 160-218 and 743-854.

The germline V gene has CDR1 MNHEY and CDR2 SVGEGT. This CDR3 region has 17 residues. Trimming left V 5 bases short and J 0 bases short, with 14 bases between. This clone was counted once. Antigen specificity is unknown. Sequencing was performed with immunoSEQ multiplex PCR; in TCRdb, only in-frame clones are kept and a portion is missing. The sample holds about 82,000 clones, 85% to 95% seen once. The sample in question was peripheral blood, obtained on day 0 of AZD1222 vaccination. The chain employs TRBV6-2 or TRBV6-3 and TRBJ2-6, with D perhaps being TRBD1 or TRBD2 (5 bases each). The receptor's source is an adult in good health. The chain's CDR3 is CASSARGWGSGANVLTF. In nucleotides, the CDR3 is TGTGCCAGCAGTGCGAGGGGTTGGGGCTCTGGGGCCAACGTCCTGACTTTC.